Presented here are 12 T cell receptor beta chains from one specimen sequenced in a study of T cells in Graves' hyperthyroidism and ophthalmopathy. Amplification targeted TCR beta CDR3 regions from RNA transcripts. In the first-round RT-PCR of the TCR CDR3, the HTBI primer set was used. TCRdb re-analysed the multiplex PCR reads in MiXCR, keeping a single row per CDR3 protein. This sample has more than 20,000 distinct CDR3 sequences, with about 49% found just once. Sequencing was performed on blood. These receptors all come from a woman between 40 and 50 years old with Graves' hyperthyroidism that later progressed to Graves' ophthalmopathy.

This clonotype has a count of ten or more. The chain has TRBV5-1 and TRBJ2-1; TRBD1 agrees at 12 bases. Losses at the gene ends were 4 bases for V and 10 bases for J; bases not matched to a gene: 12. This CDR3 is built from 16 residues. Germline V gene lookup returns CDR1 SGHRS and CDR2 YFSETQ. CDR3 nucleotides: TGCGCCAGCAGCCCTACCGGGACAGGGGGCATAAAGGAGCAGTTCTTC. This gives the protein CASSPTGTGGIKEQFF.

The V gene is TRBV20-1, the J gene TRBJ2-6; D is possibly TRBD1 or TRBD2 (5 bases each). The CDR3 consists of 15 residues. Between the trimmed V and J ends, which lost 3 bases and 2 bases, there was a span of 11 bases. CDR1 is DFQATT, CDR2 SNEGSKA, per germline (reference sequence). The CDR3 loop is CSARSRGAGANVLTF. CDR3 sequence (DNA): TGCAGTGCTAGGTCCCGGGGCGCTGGGGCCAACGTCCTGACTTTC.

This clonotype appeared a single time. This chain connects TRBV29-1 to TRBJ2-1; a weak D match, TRBD1 (5 bases). V lost 7 bases to trimming and J lost 1 base, with 8 bases between them. The length of the CDR3 is 12 residues. The V gene's germline CDR1 is SQVTM and CDR2 ANQGSEA. This CDR3 is CSEQGSYNEQFF. CDR3 coding DNA: TGCAGCGAGCAGGGTTCCTACAATGAGCAGTTCTTC.

The V and J genes are TRBV13 and TRBJ2-1, with TRBD2 matching over 12 bases. This CDR3 region has 14 residues. The germline V gene has CDR1 PRHDT and CDR2 FYEKMQ (reference sequence). After removal of 4 bases from V and 9 bases from J, the junction contained 4 bases not matched to a gene. This CDR3 reads CASSSTSGSIEQFF. CDR3 DNA: TGTGCCAGCAGCTCGACTAGCGGGAGTATTGAGCAGTTCTTC. The complete variable domain, with remaining parts taken from reference TRBV13 and TRBJ2-1, reads AAGVIQSPRHLIKEKRETATLKCYPIPRHDTVYWYQQGPGQDPQFLISFYEKMQSDKGSIPDRFSAQQFSDYHSELNMSSLELGDSALYFCASSSTSGSIEQFFGPGTRLTVL.

The chain employs TRBV20-1 and TRBJ2-7, with D perhaps TRBD2 (5 bases). CDR1 and CDR2 from the germline V gene are DFQATT and SNEGSKA (reference sequence). The CDR3 spans 14 residues. The V end was cut by 0 bases, the J end by 0 bases, with 9 bases between. The CDR3 region is CSAREGAYSYEQYF. In DNA form, the CDR3 reads TGCAGTGCTAGAGAGGGAGCGTACTCCTACGAGCAGTACTTC.

The sample holds many counts of this clonotype. The chain joins TRBV12-3 or TRBV12-4 to TRBJ1-4; no clear D. The CDR3 has 13 amino acids. The V gene lost 5 bases and the J gene lost 8 bases, with 12 bases spanning the gap. This CDR3 reads CASSRSVEEKLFF. The CDR3 region has the DNA TGTGCCAGCAGTCGGTCTGTGGAGGAAAAACTGTTTTTT.

The chain uses TRBV5-6 and TRBJ1-5; D gene ambiguous. The CDR3 spans 14 residues. Trimming cost V 2 bases and J 4 bases, with 10 bases left between them. Per germline, CDR1 SGHDT and CDR2 YYEEEE. The CDR3 DNA reads TGTGCCAGCAGCTTACGGCGAGGGAATCAGCCCCAGCATTTT. Amino acid sequence: CASSLRRGNQPQHF.

The chain carries TRBV20-1 and TRBJ1-1; tentative D call: TRBD1 (6 bases). This CDR3 region has 12 residues. Looked up from germline, CDR1 is DFQATT and CDR2 is SNEGSKA (reference sequence). CDR3 loop: CSVGRGNTEAFF. DNA of the CDR3: TGCAGCGTCGGCAGGGGAAACACTGAAGCTTTCTTT.

This rearrangement joins TRBV19 to TRBJ1-2; TRBD1 matches 7 bases. With V trimmed by 4 bases and J by 8 bases, 7 bases remained unmatched. CDR3 length: 13 amino acids. The germline gives CDR1 LNHDA, CDR2 SQIVND (reference sequence). In DNA form, the CDR3 reads TGTGCCAGTAGTACAGGGGGAGCAGGAGGCTACACCTTC. Its protein is CASSTGGAGGYTF.

In its sample, this clonotype was seen many times. The chain joins TRBV25-1 to TRBJ2-2, with D possibly matching TRBD1 (5 bases). Trimming cost V 4 bases and J 6 bases, with 12 bases left between them. Germline CDR1 is MGHDK and CDR2 is SYGVNS. The CDR3 is 14 residues long. This chain's CDR3 is CASSAQGGAGELFF. In nucleotides, the CDR3 is TGTGCCAGCAGTGCGCAGGGTGGTGCCGGGGAGCTGTTTTTT.

V gene TRBV14 combines with J gene TRBJ2-7, with D possibly being TRBD2 (6 bases). Trimming stripped 3 bases from V and 3 bases from J, with 6 bases between. Germline-derived CDR1 and CDR2 are SGHDN and FVKESK. The CDR3 is made up of 12 amino acids. The CDR3 is CASSQGGYEQYF. The CDR3, as DNA: TGTGCCAGCAGCCAGGGGGGCTACGAGCAGTACTTC.

The CDR3 loop reads CASSEEGQGASAFF. The CDR3 DNA reads TGTGCCAGCAGTGAAGAGGGGCAGGGGGCTTCGGCTTTCTTT. The V call is TRBV2, the J call TRBJ1-1; TRBD1 matches 8 bases. CDR3 length equals 14 residues. Germline lookup yields CDR1 SNHLY and CDR2 FYNNEI. J lost 11 bases, V lost 1 base, and 9 bases had no gene match.